Listed below are T cell receptor beta chains from one sample, sequenced in a study of cytomegalovirus exposure and HLA in healthy donors. Assay used: immunoSEQ multiplex PCR; TCRdb lists only in-frame clones, some missing. The sample lists about 230,000 clones, over 75% occurring once. Sequencing input: PBMCs. All receptors derive from a human donor in good health. Each CDR3 is given with its conserved first and last residue. Fields, in order: V gene, J gene, clone size, D gene, CDR3 protein, CDR3 DNA. The D gene is left open where the match is weak. Size values are once, few and many counts, or a class for expanded clones, and some rows have none.

>TRBV9|TRBJ2-5|-|TRBD2
CASSVDGRNKETQYF
TGTGCCAGCAGCGTAGACGGGAGGAATAAAGAGACCCAGTACTTC
>TRBV5-4|TRBJ1-6|-|-
CASSAQGVRSPLHF
TGTGCCAGCAGCGCACAGGGAGTTAGATCACCCCTCCACTTT
>TRBV5-4|TRBJ1-5|-|-
CASSLFGGGGSNQPQHF
TGTGCCAGCAGCCTCTTCGGGGGAGGGGGGAGCAATCAGCCCCAGCATTTT
>TRBV7-9|TRBJ2-1|-|-
CASSLAGDNEQFF
TGTGCCAGCAGCTTAGCCGGGGACAATGAGCAGTTCTTC
>TRBV5-1|TRBJ2-7|-|TRBD1
CASSPGQGIHEQYF
TGCGCCAGCAGCCCGGGACAGGGGATCCACGAGCAGTACTTC
>TRBV4-1|TRBJ2-1|few|-
CASSQEAVSYNEQFF
TGCGCCAGCAGCCAAGAGGCGGTCTCCTACAATGAGCAGTTCTTC
>TRBV28|TRBJ1-1|-|-
CASSLEAMNTEAFF
TGTGCCAGCAGTTTAGAGGCAATGAACACTGAAGCTTTCTTT
>TRBV28|TRBJ2-7|-|-
CASRGAGQRSYEQYF
TGTGCCAGCAGGGGAGCCGGACAGAGATCATACGAGCAGTACTTC
>TRBV5-1|TRBJ1-2|-|TRBD1
CASSLVGDRGSYGYTF
TGCGCCAGCAGCTTGGTGGGGGACAGGGGATCCTATGGCTACACCTTC
>TRBV6-1|TRBJ2-7|-|TRBD2
CASSRREGGYEQYF
TGTGCCAGCAGCCGCCGGGAGGGTGGCTACGAGCAGTACTTC
>TRBV19|TRBJ2-7|-|-
CASSSIGSRSYEQYF
TGTGCCAGTAGTAGTATCGGGAGTCGATCCTACGAGCAGTACTTC
>TRBV28|TRBJ2-7|-|-
CASSFPVGLRYEQYF
TGTGCCAGCAGTTTCCCGGTGGGGCTCAGGTACGAGCAGTACTTC
>TRBV27|TRBJ2-1|-|TRBD2
CASSNELAGVNEQFF
TGTGCCAGCAGTAACGAACTAGCGGGAGTCAATGAGCAGTTCTTC
>TRBV5-4|TRBJ2-5|-|-
CASSPRSWGGETQYF
TGTGCCAGCAGCCCCCGGTCGTGGGGCGGAGAGACCCAGTACTTC
>TRBV29-1|TRBJ2-5|-|TRBD2
CSVATSGAQETQYF
TGCAGCGTAGCGACTAGCGGGGCTCAAGAGACCCAGTACTTC
>TRBV13|TRBJ2-1|-|TRBD2
CASSPGLASYNEQFF
TGTGCCAGCAGCCCAGGACTAGCCTCCTACAATGAGCAGTTCTTC
>TRBV5-1|TRBJ2-7|-|-
CASSFRSGSPSYEQYF
TGCGCCAGCAGCTTCCGCTCCGGGAGCCCCTCCTACGAGCAGTACTTC
>TRBV7-2|TRBJ1-5|-|-
CASSLFSDQPQHF
TGTGCCAGCAGCTTATTCTCGGATCAGCCCCAGCATTTT
>TRBV7-2|TRBJ2-7|-|TRBD2
CASSLALVLAGGGYEQYF
TGTGCCAGCAGCTTAGCGCTAGTACTAGCGGGAGGGGGGTACGAGCAGTACTTC
>TRBV9|TRBJ2-1|-|-
CASSHPTSSDNEQFF
TGTGCCAGCAGCCATCCCACTAGTTCGGACAATGAGCAGTTCTTC
>TRBV25-1|TRBJ2-7|-|TRBD2
CASGISGGSGEQYF
TGTGCCAGTGGGATTAGCGGGGGCTCGGGCGAGCAGTACTTC
>TRBV10-3|TRBJ1-1|-|TRBD1
CAIRGQGAGLEAFF
TGTGCCATCAGGGGACAGGGGGCAGGATTAGAAGCTTTCTTT
>TRBV6-1|TRBJ1-1|-|-
CASSATENTEAFF
TGTGCCAGCAGTGCTACCGAGAACACTGAAGCTTTCTTT
>TRBV6-6|TRBJ2-7|-|-
CASSPAEVGQYF
TGTGCCAGCTCTCCAGCGGAGGTGGGGCAGTACTTC
>TRBV9|TRBJ1-2|-|TRBD1
CASSPTGQGSYGYTF
TGTGCCAGCAGCCCCACCGGACAGGGAAGCTATGGCTACACCTTC
>TRBV18|TRBJ1-5|-|TRBD1
CASSPKGQETYSNQPQHF
TGTGCCAGCTCCCCAAAAGGACAGGAGACATATAGCAATCAGCCCCAGCATTTT
>TRBV10-3|TRBJ2-1|-|TRBD1
CAIRGQGIIWNEQFF
TGTGCCATCAGGGGACAGGGGATTATTTGGAATGAGCAGTTCTTC